This T cell receptor beta chain was found in a study of cytomegalovirus exposure and HLA in healthy donors. Study-wide results and limits: The availability of immune exposure information extended only to CMV serostatus. Fewer N-insertions than the roughly 700-donor mean were reportedly shown by an Asian-associated ancestry cluster in a later analysis.

Germline V gene sequence: CDR1 SGHNT, CDR2 YYREEE (reference sequence). J gave up 7 bases and V 5 bases, and 9 bases lay outside the gene matches. The CDR3 is 14 residues long. This PCR relied on a set of 60 Vbeta primers and 13 Jbeta primers. TCRdb's table, derived via immunoSEQ multiplex PCR, lists solely in-frame clones and lacks some. Of 130,000 or so clones in the sample, over 70% are singletons; the top ten hold about 8.3%. Healthy bone marrow donors supplied every sample. Turning to this clone: Its antigen remains unknown.

The TCR sequence derives from a woman aged 45-59 years in good health and CMV-seropositive. The sample comprised PBMCs. The chain employs TRBV5-4 and TRBJ2-7; 10 bases map to TRBD1. The CDR3 spells CASRERTGGGEQYF. CDR3 DNA: TGTGCCAGCAGGGAAAGGACAGGGGGGGGAGAGCAGTACTTC. The full variable domain, in which reference TRBV5-4 and TRBJ2-7 provide the parts outside the CDR3, is ETGVTQSPTHLIKTRGQQVTLRCSSQSGHNTVSWYQQALGQGPQFIFQYYREEENGRGNFPPRFSGLQFPNYSSELNVNALELDDSALYLCASRERTGGGEQYFGPGTRLTVT.